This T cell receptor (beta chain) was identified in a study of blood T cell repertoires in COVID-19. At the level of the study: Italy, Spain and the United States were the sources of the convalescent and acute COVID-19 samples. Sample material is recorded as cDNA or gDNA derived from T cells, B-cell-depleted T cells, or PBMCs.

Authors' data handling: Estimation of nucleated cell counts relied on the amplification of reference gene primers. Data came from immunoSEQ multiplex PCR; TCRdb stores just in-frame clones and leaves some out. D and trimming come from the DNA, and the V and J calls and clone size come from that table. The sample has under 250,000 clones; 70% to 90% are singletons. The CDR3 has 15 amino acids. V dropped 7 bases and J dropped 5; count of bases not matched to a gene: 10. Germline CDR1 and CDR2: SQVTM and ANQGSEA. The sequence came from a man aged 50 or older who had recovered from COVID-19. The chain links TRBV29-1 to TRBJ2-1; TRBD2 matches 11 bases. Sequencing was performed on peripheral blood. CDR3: CSARRLAGHDNEQFF. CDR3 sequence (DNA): TGCAGCGCTCGGAGACTAGCGGGACACGACAATGAGCAGTTCTTC.